The 29 T cell receptor beta chains given below trace back to one sample, sequenced in a study of T-cell memory formation after mild COVID-19. TCRdb re-called the 5' RACE reads through MiXCR, storing one row per CDR3 protein. The table records a few hundred thousand distinct CDR3 sequences, around 15% of them present only once. Sequenced input: PBMCs or a T cell subset sorted from them (not recorded which). These receptors were collected from a man younger than 35 who had mild COVID-19 (a few samples of this study predate the infection). Cell type and time point are not known.

This clonotype was observed a few times. J is TRBJ1-2 and V is TRBV12-3 or TRBV12-4; maybe TRBD1 (6 bases). Trimming removed 6 bases at V and 4 bases at J, with 18 bases between. CDR3 length: 15 amino acids. The CDR3 sequence: CASSRQRGAGYGYTF. In DNA form, the CDR3 reads TGTGCCAGCAGCCGCCAGAGGGGGGCGGGCTATGGCTACACCTTC.

This clonotype was seen only a few times. This chain connects TRBV5-1 to TRBJ1-3; 9 bases agree with TRBD1. The J segment lost 0 bases and the V segment lost 2 bases, leaving 6 bases of the junction unmatched. The CDR3 spans 17 residues. Germline CDR1 is SGHRS and CDR2 is YFSETQ. For the CDR3, the DNA is TGCGCCAGCAGCTTCTCGACAGGGGGATTCTCTGGAAACACCATATATTTT. Its protein is CASSFSTGGFSGNTIYF.

This clonotype has a handful of counts. V usage is TRBV4-3 and J usage is TRBJ2-7, with 9 bases that match TRBD1. Germline lookup yields CDR1 LGHNA and CDR2 YSLEER. The length of the CDR3 is 16 residues. V shed 3 bases and J 5 bases; nucleotides not matched to a gene: 11. In DNA, the CDR3 is TGCGCCAGCAGCCAGAGTGGGACAGGGCGTTGGAACGAGCAGTACTTC. Amino acids: CASSQSGTGRWNEQYF.

The genes are TRBV11-2 and TRBJ2-7; possible D gene TRBD1, 5 bases. Germline V lookup: CDR1 SGHAT, CDR2 FQNNGV. Trimming cost V 1 base and J 0 bases, with 13 bases left between them. The CDR3 totals 16 residues. The chain's CDR3 is CASSLGPGYASYEQYV. DNA of the CDR3: TGTGCCAGCAGCTTAGGACCAGGGTATGCCTCCTACGAGCAGTACGTC.

This clonotype turned up a few times. The V call is TRBV6-1, the J call TRBJ2-3; D perhaps matches TRBD1 (5 bases). Germline CDR1 reads MNHNS; CDR2 reads SASEGT. V was trimmed by 5 bases and J by 4 bases, leaving 13 bases between them. The length of the CDR3 is 14 residues. The CDR3 nucleotides read TGTGCCAGCAGTCCAGGGCCTAACTCAGATACGCAGTATTTT. Its translation is CASSPGPNSDTQYF.

This clonotype was recorded many times. This chain joins TRBV28 and TRBJ2-1; D unresolved. Germline CDR1 MDHEN, CDR2 SYDVKM. The CDR3 extends over 11 amino acids. V was cut by 4 bases and J by 9 bases, with 7 bases left in between. The CDR3 reads CASSWVGEQFF. CDR3 in DNA: TGTGCCAGCAGTTGGGTGGGTGAGCAGTTCTTC.

This clonotype was counted a few times. The V gene is TRBV6-5, the J gene TRBJ2-5; 7 nucleotides match TRBD1. There are 13 residues in the CDR3. Unmatched junction bases numbered 8, after V lost 6 bases and J lost 7 bases. In germline, CDR1 is MNHEY, CDR2 SVGAGI. CDR3 DNA sequence: TGTGCCAGCAGCCTAGACCCAGGGGGGACCCAGTACTTC. Protein sequence: CASSLDPGGTQYF.

The table lists this clonotype with a few counts. The rearrangement links TRBV5-1 to TRBJ2-1; TRBD1 matches at 8 bases. This CDR3 contains 15 residues. CDR1 is SGHRS and CDR2 is YFSETQ in the germline V gene. With V trimmed by 4 bases and J by 9 bases, 12 bases remained unmatched. The CDR3 loop is CASSPSQGALGEQFF. The CDR3, as DNA: TGCGCCAGCAGCCCCTCCCAGGGGGCGCTAGGTGAGCAGTTCTTC.

This clonotype was observed a few times. The chain has TRBV7-8 and TRBJ1-2; no clear D. V was trimmed by 4 bases and J by 0 bases, leaving 15 bases between them. CDR1 is SGHVS and CDR2 is FQNEAQ in the germline V gene. The CDR3 spans 16 residues. The CDR3 here is CASSSGQAPSNYGYTF. The CDR3, as DNA: TGTGCCAGCAGCTCGGGCCAGGCCCCCTCTAACTATGGCTACACCTTC.

V and J are TRBV20-1 and TRBJ1-3; TRBD1 agrees at 8 bases. This CDR3 comprises 16 residues. Trimming took 3 bases from V and 4 from J; bases not matched to a gene: 11. Germline V lookup: CDR1 DFQATT, CDR2 SNEGSKA (reference sequence). The CDR3 bases are TGCAGTGCTAGGGTCTGGACAGGGCTTTCGGGAAACACCATATATTTT. Translating it yields CSARVWTGLSGNTIYF.

J is TRBJ1-2 and V is TRBV28, with D possibly TRBD1 on 5 matching bases. Trimming pared 0 bases from V and 6 bases from J, leaving 8 bases between. The CDR3 consists of 13 residues. Germline V gives CDR1 MDHEN, CDR2 SYDVKM. Here the CDR3 reads CASSLWQGDGYTF. In nucleotides, the CDR3 is TGTGCCAGCAGTTTATGGCAGGGAGATGGCTACACCTTC.

This sequence joins TRBV5-5 and TRBJ2-5; TRBD1 matches 8 bases. CDR1 is SGHKS and CDR2 is YYEKEE in the germline V gene (reference sequence). The CDR3 length is 15 residues. Trimming cost V 4 bases and J 5 bases; bases outside gene matches: 10. This CDR3 reads CASSHGTGVGETQYF. Here the CDR3 DNA reads TGTGCCAGCAGCCACGGGACAGGAGTAGGCGAGACCCAGTACTTC.

This clonotype has just a few counts. The gene calls are TRBV28 and TRBJ1-5; TRBD1 might be the D (5 bases). The V and J ends lost 6 bases and 5 bases respectively, with 23 bases between them. CDR1 MDHEN and CDR2 SYDVKM come from the germline V gene. The CDR3 spans 17 residues. The CDR3 nucleotides read TGTGCCAGCAGCCTCAGGGTTTCGTTCTCGGTCGATCAGCCCCAGCATTTT. This translates into CASSLRVSFSVDQPQHF.

V gene TRBV24-1 combines with J gene TRBJ2-2, with D perhaps matching TRBD1 (5 bases). The CDR3 is made up of 14 amino acids. Between the trimmed V and J ends, which lost 4 bases and 5 bases, there was a span of 10 bases. The V gene's germline CDR1 is KGHDR and CDR2 SFDVKD. For the CDR3, the DNA is TGTGCCACCAGTGAGGCCCAGGGTACCGGGGAGCTGTTTTTT. This translates into CATSEAQGTGELFF.

V gene TRBV28 combines with J gene TRBJ2-1; D uncertain. This CDR3 contains 14 residues. CDR1 is MDHEN, CDR2 SYDVKM, per germline. The ends were cut back, 6 bases at V and 6 bases at J, with 15 bases in the middle. CDR3: CASSRSSPGNEQFF. CDR3 nucleotides: TGTGCCAGCAGCAGATCTAGTCCCGGCAATGAGCAGTTCTTC.

This clonotype was detected a few times. The V and J genes are TRBV10-2 and TRBJ1-3; 7 bases match TRBD1. Per the germline V gene, CDR1 is WSHSY and CDR2 is SAAADI. V shed 2 bases, J shed 0 bases, and the junction held 1 base outside the gene matches. The CDR3 sequence is 15 residues long. The CDR3 nucleotides are TGCGCCAGCAGTGAGGGACAGGCCTCTGGAAACACCATATATTTT. It translates to CASSEGQASGNTIYF.

DNA of the CDR3: TGTGCCAGCAGCCAAGTTAGGACAGGGAAGAAGCACTACGAGCAGTACTTC. Its protein is CASSQVRTGKKHYEQYF. This chain connects TRBV3-1 to TRBJ2-7, with TRBD1 matching over 8 bases. The V segment lost 1 base and the J segment 3 bases; nucleotides outside the gene matches: 11. The CDR3 contains 17 residues. CDR1 and CDR2 (germline): LGHDT, YNNKEL (reference sequence).

This clonotype was observed many times. This sequence joins TRBV7-9 and TRBJ2-7, with D perhaps matching TRBD1 or TRBD2 (5 bases each). Trimming took off 5 bases at V and 4 bases at J, with 12 bases between the two ends. The CDR3 length is 13 residues. In germline, CDR1 is SEHNR, CDR2 FQNEAQ (reference sequence). The CDR3 coding sequence is TGTGCCAGCAGCCCTGGGACCGTTTACGAGCAGTACTTC. As protein: CASSPGTVYEQYF.

This chain connects TRBV3-1 to TRBJ1-4, with TRBD1 matching over 9 bases. Per germline, CDR1 LGHDT and CDR2 YNNKEL (reference sequence). V gave up 10 bases and J gave up 4 bases; unmatched junction bases: 4. CDR3 length: 13 residues. The chain's CDR3 is CATRDRDNEKLFF. In DNA form, the CDR3 reads TGTGCCACACGGGACAGGGATAATGAAAAACTGTTTTTT. Full variable domain (outside the CDR3, taken from reference TRBV3-1 and TRBJ1-4): DTAVSQTPKYLVTQMGNDKSIKCEQNLGHDTMYWYKQDSKKFLKIMFSYNNKELIINETVPNRFSPKSPDKAHLNLHINSLELGDSAVYFCATRDRDNEKLFFGSGTQLSVL.

This clonotype turned up a few times. The chain uses TRBV6-5 and TRBJ2-1; TRBD1 might be the D (6 bases). The CDR3 sequence is 16 residues long. V was pared by 5 bases and J by 4 bases, with 18 bases between. Germline CDR1 MNHEY, CDR2 SVGAGI. The CDR3 loop is CASSAVGRGFYNEQFF. The CDR3 DNA sequence: TGTGCCAGCAGTGCCGTGGGCAGGGGTTTTTACAATGAGCAGTTCTTC.

The J gene is TRBJ2-3, the V gene TRBV5-1; TRBD1 aligns across 10 bases. The CDR3 loop spans 16 amino acids. Germline values: CDR1 SGHRS, CDR2 YFSETQ. With 4 bases clipped from V and 0 bases from J, the junction kept 5 bases outside the gene matches. The CDR3 coding sequence is TGCGCCAGCAGCCCGGGACAGGGGTCTAGCACAGATACGCAGTATTTT. Protein product: CASSPGQGSSTDTQYF.

The rearrangement uses TRBV27 and TRBJ2-7; 7 bases match TRBD1. CDR1 MNHEY and CDR2 SMNVEV come from the germline V gene (reference sequence). V lost 5 bases, J lost 4 bases, and 2 bases stayed unmatched. The CDR3 runs 12 residues. Written as DNA, the CDR3 is TGTGCCAGCAGTGCAGGGGGTTACGAGCAGTACTTC. It codes for CASSAGGYEQYF.

In its sample, this clonotype was seen a few times. The gene calls are TRBV5-1 and TRBJ1-4; D may be TRBD1 (6 bases). CDR1 is SGHRS, CDR2 YFSETQ, per germline. There are 16 residues in the CDR3. Trimming removed 2 bases at V and 1 base at J, with 12 bases between. The CDR3 protein is CASSLRGRETNEKLFF. CDR3 sequence (DNA): TGCGCCAGCAGCTTACGGGGGCGGGAAACTAATGAAAAACTGTTTTTT. Complete variable domain (other parts from reference TRBV5-1 and TRBJ1-4): KAGVTQTPRYLIKTRGQQVTLSCSPISGHRSVSWYQQTPGQGLQFLFEYFSETQRNKGNFPGRFSGRQFSNSRSEMNVSTLELGDSALYLCASSLRGRETNEKLFFGSGTQLSVL.

This clonotype was detected ten times or more. This CDR3 is CASSQDARQGYGYTF. The CDR3 DNA reads as TGTGCCAGCAGCCAAGATGCGAGACAGGGGTATGGCTACACCTTC. The rearrangement links TRBV4-2 to TRBJ1-2; TRBD1 aligns across 8 bases. The J segment lost 5 bases and the V segment lost 0 bases, leaving 5 bases of the junction unmatched. CDR3 length: 15 residues. Germline V gives CDR1 LGHNA, CDR2 YNFKEQ.

This clonotype was seen more than once but under ten times. V usage is TRBV7-2 and J usage is TRBJ1-2, with D perhaps matching TRBD1 (6 bases). This CDR3 is 16 amino acids long. Trimming removed 5 bases at V and 4 bases at J, with 20 bases between. The germline gives CDR1 SGHTA, CDR2 FQGNSA. The CDR3 nucleotides are TGTGCCAGCAGCCCTCAGCCGGGAGGACAGCTCTATGGCTACACCTTC. This gives the protein CASSPQPGGQLYGYTF.

This clonotype was seen more than once but under ten times. Germline and junction disagree at one end, which may indicate a read error. The chain uses TRBV5-1 and TRBJ2-6; D unclear. This CDR3 spans 15 amino acids. Germline CDR1 reads SGHRS; CDR2 reads YFSETQ. CDR3 residues: CASSLDVSGANVLTF. CDR3 coding DNA: TGCGCCAGCAGCTTGGACGTCTCTGGAGCCAACGTCCTGACTTTC.

This clonotype occurred a few times. The chain combines TRBV11-2 with TRBJ2-3; D possibly corresponds to TRBD2 (5 bases). The V end was cut by 3 bases, the J end by 6 bases, with 10 bases between. The CDR3 totals 13 residues. Germline loops: CDR1 SGHAT, CDR2 FQNNGV. CDR3 coding DNA: TGTGCCAGCAGCTTTTACGGGGAGGATACGCAGTATTTT. Translated, it gives CASSFYGEDTQYF.

This clonotype has at least ten counts. The chain uses TRBV7-9 and TRBJ1-2; 7 bases agree with TRBD1. V dropped 6 bases and J dropped 6; count of bases not matched to a gene: 13. The CDR3 extends over 15 amino acids. Looked up from germline, CDR1 is SEHNR and CDR2 is FQNEAQ (reference sequence). CDR3 in amino acids: CASRPRKGQRNGYTF. The CDR3 DNA reads TGTGCCAGCAGGCCACGTAAGGGACAGCGAAATGGCTACACCTTC.

The chain is built from TRBV5-1 and TRBJ1-6, with D unclear. V gave up 3 bases and J gave up 8 bases, with 9 bases separating them. This CDR3 region has 13 residues. Germline-derived CDR1 and CDR2 are SGHRS and YFSETQ. CDR3 sequence (DNA): TGCGCCAGCAGCTCGGACGGCGATTCACCCCTCCACTTT. This translates into CASSSDGDSPLHF. Looking up the rest from reference TRBV5-1 and TRBJ1-6 gives the full variable domain: KAGVTQTPRYLIKTRGQQVTLSCSPISGHRSVSWYQQTPGQGLQFLFEYFSETQRNKGNFPGRFSGRQFSNSRSEMNVSTLELGDSALYLCASSSDGDSPLHFGNGTRLTVT.